Listed below are T cell receptor beta chains from one sample, sequenced in a study of beta chain features in type 1 diabetes. Produced via immunoSEQ multiplex PCR; TCRdb's table is partial and in-frame only. The sample records some 350,000 clones, around an eighth being singletons. Material: naive CD4+ T cells from blood. The receptors were gathered from a woman aged 18-29 years with type 1 diabetes. CDR3s include the opening cysteine and the closing phenylalanine or tryptophan. A D gene is named only where the DNA matches it firmly. The size field is filled for only some rows; it gives once, few, many or a size class.

V gene	clone size	D gene	J gene	CDR3 DNA	CDR3 protein
TRBV29-1	.	TRBD2	TRBJ2-5	TGCAGCGTTCCTGGACTAGCGGGAGAGGAGACCCAGTACTTC	CSVPGLAGEETQYF
TRBV5-6	.	TRBD1	TRBJ2-2	TGTGCCAGCAGCGACCGGGACAGGATTCCCGGGGAGCTGTTTTTT	CASSDRDRIPGELFF
TRBV9	.	TRBD2	TRBJ2-1	TGTGCCAGCAGCTTCGGGACTAGCGGGAGTAACAATGAGCAGTTCTTC	CASSFGTSGSNNEQFF
TRBV5-1	.	TRBD2	TRBJ2-1	TGCGCCAGCAGCTCCCCAAAGAGTTCGGGGGTCAGTGCGGGAGAGACCTACAATGAGCAGTTCTTC	CASSSPKSSGVSAGETYNEQFF
TRBV5-4	.	TRBD1	TRBJ2-2	TGTGCCAGCAGCACCAATCCGGGACAGGGTGTCACCGGGGAGCTGTTTTTT	CASSTNPGQGVTGELFF
TRBV19	few	TRBD1	TRBJ2-2	TGTGCCAGTAGTATAACAGGGGACACCGGGGAGCTGTTTTTT	CASSITGDTGELFF
TRBV11-2	.	.	TRBJ1-1	TGTGCCAGCAGCTTAAGCGGAATTGAAGCTTTCTTT	CASSLSGIEAFF
TRBV7-9	.	TRBD1	TRBJ1-1	TGTGCCAGCAGCCCGGGGGACAGAATGAACACTGAAGCTTTCTTT	CASSPGDRMNTEAFF
TRBV11-2	few	.	TRBJ2-4	TGTGCCAGCAGCCTTAGGACAGGAGGGAACATTCAGTACTTC	CASSLRTGGNIQYF
TRBV5-1	.	.	TRBJ1-1	TGCGCCAGCAGCTTGATCGTCGGGGATCAAGCTTTCTTT	CASSLIVGDQAFF
TRBV30	few	TRBD1	TRBJ1-5	TGTGCCTGGAGTCCGGGACAGTTTAGCAATCAGCCCCAGCATTTT	CAWSPGQFSNQPQHF
TRBV2	.	TRBD1	TRBJ2-3	TGTGCCAGCAGGGTCGGGACAGCTAGCACAGATACGCAGTATTTT	CASRVGTASTDTQYF
TRBV19	.	.	TRBJ1-5	TGTGCCAGTAGTATTGGCCAGGGATGGAATCAGCCCCAGCATTTT	CASSIGQGWNQPQHF
TRBV10-3	few	TRBD1	TRBJ2-7	TGTGCCAACCCGGGACAGGCCCACGGAAACACATCCTACGAGCAGTACTTC	CANPGQAHGNTSYEQYF
TRBV6-1	few	.	TRBJ1-2	TGTGCCAGCAGTTCCCGGACTGCAACCAATGGCTACACCTTC	CASSSRTATNGYTF
TRBV28	few	.	TRBJ2-7	TGTGCCAGCAGTACGACTGACGTTGCCCCCTACGAGCAGTACTTC	CASSTTDVAPYEQYF
TRBV29-1	few	.	TRBJ1-2	TGCAGCGTTGAACAGGGCCTGCCTGGTGGCTACACCTTC	CSVEQGLPGGYTF
TRBV28	.	.	TRBJ2-7	TGTGCCAGCAGGTCAGGGGCCCCTTCTTCCTACGAGCAGTACTTC	CASRSGAPSSYEQYF
TRBV5-1	.	.	TRBJ2-1	TGCGCCAGCAGCTCCTTCCTGGGCAGGGAGGAGTTCTTC	CASSSFLGREEFF
TRBV28	few	.	TRBJ2-1	TGTGCCAGCAGTCGCCCTCAATTTACCCCTAAAGAGTTCTTC	CASSRPQFTPKEFF
TRBV5-1	.	TRBD2	TRBJ2-3	TGCGCCAGCAGCTTGGGGTCTAGCGGAGTTAGCACAGATACGCAGTATTTT	CASSLGSSGVSTDTQYF
TRBV30	.	TRBD2	TRBJ2-1	TGTGCCTGGGCTGGACTAGCGGGAGGAGGGGGGGGCTCCTACAATGAGCAGTTCTTC	CAWAGLAGGGGGSYNEQFF
TRBV30	.	TRBD2	TRBJ2-2	TGTGCCTGGACGTCTAGCGGGAGTCGGCTCACCGGGGAGCTGTTTTTT	CAWTSSGSRLTGELFF
TRBV6-5	few	.	TRBJ2-2	TGTGCCAGCAGCTCGCGGCCAATTCGCCCCGGGGAGCTGTTTTTT	CASSSRPIRPGELFF
TRBV28	.	.	TRBJ2-5	TGTGCCAGCAGCCCAGAAGAGACCCAGTACTTC	CASSPEETQYF
TRBV2	.	TRBD1	TRBJ1-1	TGTGCCAGTAGGGGACAGCCGAACACTGAAGCTTTCTTT	CASRGQPNTEAFF
TRBV6-5	.	.	TRBJ1-2	TGTGCCAGCAGTTACGCTGGGACAACTAACTATGGCTACACCTTC	CASSYAGTTNYGYTF
TRBV29-1	.	.	TRBJ1-1	TGCAGCGGAGGCGTTATGAACACTGAAGCTTTCTTT	CSGGVMNTEAFF
TRBV7-2	few	.	TRBJ2-5	TGTGCCAGCAGCCCCAGTCCGGTCGTAGAGGCCCAGTACTTC	CASSPSPVVEAQYF
TRBV7-2	few	TRBD1	TRBJ1-5	TGTGCCAGCAGACCGGGACAGAATAGCAATCAGCCCCAGCATTTT	CASRPGQNSNQPQHF
TRBV30	.	TRBD2	TRBJ2-1	TGTGCCTGGCGTTGGGGGGGGCTAGCGGGAGAGCGGGAGCAGTTCTTC	CAWRWGGLAGEREQFF
TRBV25-1	few	TRBD1	TRBJ2-5	TGTGCCAGTAGGGTCGCAGGGGGTCAGGAGACCCAGTACTTC	CASRVAGGQETQYF
TRBV7-2	once	TRBD1	TRBJ1-5	TGTGCCAGCAGCTTTGGGACAGGGGTACTCAATCAGCCCCAGCATTTT	CASSFGTGVLNQPQHF
TRBV2	few	.	TRBJ2-5	TGTGCCAGCAGTGAGCAGGTTGGATGGACCCAGTACTTC	CASSEQVGWTQYF
TRBV7-9	few	.	TRBJ1-2	TGTGCCAGCAGCCCCAACAGCGGACAGCGTAACTATGGCTACACCTTC	CASSPNSGQRNYGYTF
TRBV10-3	.	TRBD1	TRBJ1-1	TGTGCCATCAGAGACAGGGGGATGAACACTGAAGCTTTCTTT	CAIRDRGMNTEAFF
TRBV7-3	.	TRBD1	TRBJ1-1	TGTGCCAGCAGCTTAGACAGGGGGCTAACTGAAGCTTTCTTT	CASSLDRGLTEAFF
TRBV27	.	.	TRBJ2-7	TGTGCCAGCAGTTTCACAGGTAGCGAGCAGTACTTC	CASSFTGSEQYF
TRBV29-1	few	.	TRBJ2-1	TGCAGCGGCGGGGACCAGTACTACAATGAGCAGTTCTTC	CSGGDQYYNEQFF
TRBV19	.	.	TRBJ2-1	TGTGCCACCGTGGGGCAAGCCATCCCCAATGAGCAGTTCTTC	CATVGQAIPNEQFF
TRBV9	few	.	TRBJ2-5	TGTGCCAGCAGCGTAGGGGGGCCCCTGCGTGCAGAGACCCAGTACTTC	CASSVGGPLRAETQYF
TRBV18	few	.	TRBJ1-1	TGTGCCAGCTCCGGTTACAGGGCTACTGAAGCTTTCTTT	CASSGYRATEAFF
TRBV12-5	.	.	TRBJ1-5	TGTGCTAGTGGCGCAGGGTTTCAGCAGCCCCAGCATTTT	CASGAGFQQPQHF
TRBV30	.	.	TRBJ2-1	TGTGCCTGGGGAACAGGATCGAATGAGCAGTTCTTC	CAWGTGSNEQFF
TRBV4-3	.	.	TRBJ2-3	TGCGCCAGCAGCCAAGATGAGGTGCTGGATACGCAGTATTTT	CASSQDEVLDTQYF
TRBV30	.	TRBD1	TRBJ1-4	TGTGCCTGGAGTGTATTAAGGGGGCATGAAAAACTGTTTTTT	CAWSVLRGHEKLFF
TRBV18	.	TRBD1	TRBJ1-1	TGTGCCAGCTCATCGGGACAGGCCATGAACACTGAAGCTTTCTTT	CASSSGQAMNTEAFF
TRBV7-2	few	.	TRBJ1-2	TGTGCCAGCAGCGGGCGGGGCGTTAACTATGGCTACACCTTC	CASSGRGVNYGYTF
TRBV28	.	TRBD2	TRBJ2-5	TGTGCCAGCAGTTTGGTGTTAGCGGGGAAGCAAGAGACCCAGTACTTC	CASSLVLAGKQETQYF
TRBV6-5	.	TRBD1	TRBJ2-2	TGTGCCAGCAGTTTCCAGGACAGGACCGGGGAGCTGTTTTTT	CASSFQDRTGELFF
TRBV12-5	.	TRBD1	TRBJ1-2	TGTGCTAGTGGTTTCAGGGGGCACACCTTC	CASGFRGHTF
TRBV2	.	TRBD1	TRBJ1-5	TGTGCCAGCACCGGGACAGGGGCCCGCCAGCCCCAGCATTTT	CASTGTGARQPQHF
TRBV20-1	few	.	TRBJ2-7	TGCAGTGCTTCGGTCAACTACGAGCAGTACTTC	CSASVNYEQYF
TRBV15	few	.	TRBJ1-5	TGTGCCACCAGCAGAGGGGGAGACTGGGGCAATCAGCCCCAGCATTTT	CATSRGGDWGNQPQHF
TRBV7-2	few	.	TRBJ2-3	TGTGCCAGCAGCGTCTACGGGACAGATACGCAGTATTTT	CASSVYGTDTQYF
TRBV4-1	.	.	TRBJ2-5	TGCGCCAGCAGCCAAGTTAGGGGCCAAGAGACCCAGTACTTC	CASSQVRGQETQYF
TRBV7-7	few	TRBD2	TRBJ2-1	TGTGCCAGCAGCTTAGGGGGTAGCGGGGACAATGAGCAGTTCTTC	CASSLGGSGDNEQFF
TRBV7-9	few	TRBD1	TRBJ2-1	TGTGCCAGCGGACTCGGACAGGACCTTTACAATGAGCAGTTCTTC	CASGLGQDLYNEQFF
TRBV6-5	few	TRBD2	TRBJ2-6	TGTGCCAGCAGCGGGAGGACCTCTGGGGCCAACGTCCTGACTTTC	CASSGRTSGANVLTF
TRBV7-8	few	TRBD2	TRBJ2-7	TGTGCCAGCAGCGATCGCCGACTAGCGCCTGCCCACTACGAGCAGTACTTC	CASSDRRLAPAHYEQYF